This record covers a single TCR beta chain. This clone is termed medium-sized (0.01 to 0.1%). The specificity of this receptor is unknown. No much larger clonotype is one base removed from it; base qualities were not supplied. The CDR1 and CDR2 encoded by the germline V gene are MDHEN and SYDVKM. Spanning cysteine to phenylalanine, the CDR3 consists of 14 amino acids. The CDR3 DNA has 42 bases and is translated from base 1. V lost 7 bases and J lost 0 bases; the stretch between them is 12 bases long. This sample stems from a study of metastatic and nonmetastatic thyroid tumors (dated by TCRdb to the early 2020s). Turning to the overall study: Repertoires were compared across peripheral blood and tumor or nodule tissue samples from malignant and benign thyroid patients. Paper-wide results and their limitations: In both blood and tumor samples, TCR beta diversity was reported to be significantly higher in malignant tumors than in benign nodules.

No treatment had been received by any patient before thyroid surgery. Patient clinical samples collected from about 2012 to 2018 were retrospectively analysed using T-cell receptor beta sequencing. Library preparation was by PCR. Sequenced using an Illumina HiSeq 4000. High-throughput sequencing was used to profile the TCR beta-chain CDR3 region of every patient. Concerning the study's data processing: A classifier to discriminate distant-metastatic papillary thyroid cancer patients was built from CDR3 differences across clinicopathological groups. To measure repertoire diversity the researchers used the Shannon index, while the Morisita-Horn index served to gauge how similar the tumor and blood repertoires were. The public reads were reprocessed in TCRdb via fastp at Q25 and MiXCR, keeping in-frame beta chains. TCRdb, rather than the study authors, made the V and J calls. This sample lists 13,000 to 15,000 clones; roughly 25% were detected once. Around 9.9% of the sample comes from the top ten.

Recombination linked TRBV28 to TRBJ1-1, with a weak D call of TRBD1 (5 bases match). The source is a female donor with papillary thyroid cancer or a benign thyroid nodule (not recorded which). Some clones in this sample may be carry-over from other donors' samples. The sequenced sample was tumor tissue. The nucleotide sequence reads TGTGCCAGCAACACGGGACCGATGAACACTGAAGCTTTCTTT. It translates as CASNTGPMNTEAFF.